Each of the 12 T cell receptor beta chains below was sequenced from the same sample in a study of shared clonotypes between healthy human individuals (dated by TCRdb to about 2020). Library preparation was by the immunoSEQ multiplex PCR assay. Held by TCRdb, this immuneACCESS table contains in-frame sequences only and omits some clones. Under half of the omission traces to an unresolved V gene where checked; the cause of the rest is unknown. This sample gives over 700,000 clones in total; approximately 77% of them show up just once. 1.8% of the sample comes from the top ten. The specimen sequenced was memory CD4+ T cells sorted from blood. Explained via the paper, the cell subset or site label denotes: CD45RA-negative fraction. Receptors were obtained from a woman in her 30s in good health.

This clone has only a few counts. The chain recombines TRBV7-9 with TRBJ2-7; D not resolved. Germline V gene data show CDR1 as SEHNR and CDR2 as FQNEAQ (reference sequence). This CDR3 comprises 16 residues. V dropped 1 base and J dropped 5 bases, with 18 bases sitting between them. CDR3 in amino acids: CASSLERRLLSDEQYF. In DNA, the CDR3 is TGTGCCAGCAGCTTAGAAAGGCGCCTTCTCTCAGACGAGCAGTACTTC. The full variable domain, rest sourced from reference TRBV7-9 and TRBJ2-7, is DTGVSQNPRHKITKRGQNVTFRCDPISEHNRLYWYRQTLGQGPEFLTYFQNEAQLEKSRLLSDRFSAERPKGSFSTLEIQRTEQGDSAMYLCASSLERRLLSDEQYFGPGTRLTVT.

The V and J genes are TRBV19 and TRBJ2-7; the match to TRBD2 covers 7 bases. Germline lookup yields CDR1 LNHDA and CDR2 SQIVND (reference sequence). The trim removed 5 bases at V and 2 bases at J, leaving 6 bases unmatched. CDR3 length: 14 residues. The CDR3 loop reads CASSSLAVPYEQYF. CDR3 DNA sequence: TGTGCCAGTAGTTCGCTAGCGGTCCCCTACGAGCAGTACTTC.

The chain combines TRBV18 with TRBJ1-5; weak D call: TRBD1 (6 bases). V was trimmed by 5 bases and J by 5 bases, leaving 13 bases between them. Germline CDR1 is KGHSH and CDR2 is LQKENI. There are 14 residues in the CDR3. The CDR3: CASSGWGGDQPQHF. DNA for the CDR3: TGTGCCAGCTCAGGTTGGGGGGGCGATCAGCCCCAGCATTTT.

The chain combines TRBV18 with TRBJ1-4; D not resolved. Trimming shortened V by 0 bases and J by 8 bases, and 10 bases separated the two germline ends. CDR3 length equals 14 residues. CDR1 KGHSH and CDR2 LQKENI come from the germline V gene. The CDR3 loop reads CASSPPTPREKLFF. The CDR3 coding sequence is TGTGCCAGCTCACCACCAACGCCCAGGGAAAAACTGTTTTTT.

Only one count was recorded for this clone. Other DNA sequences from this sample encode an identical CDR3 as well. The chain employs TRBV5-1 and TRBJ1-5; D is uncertain. The CDR3 is 16 amino acids. V was cut by 0 bases and J by 0 bases, with 10 bases left in between. CDR1 SGHRS and CDR2 YFSETQ come from the germline V gene. CDR3 protein: CASSLDGSYSNQPQHF. DNA of the CDR3: TGCGCCAGCAGCTTGGACGGCAGTTATAGCAATCAGCCCCAGCATTTT.

This chain links TRBV6-1 with TRBJ2-6; TRBD1 is a possible D gene (6 bases). The CDR3 is 15 residues long. V gave up 8 bases and J gave up 0 bases, with 11 bases separating them. Germline loops: CDR1 MNHNS, CDR2 SASEGT. CDR3 region: CASCSRGSGANVLTF. DNA for the CDR3: TGTGCCAGCTGTAGCAGGGGCTCTGGGGCCAACGTCCTGACTTTC.

This clone was detected once. The chain employs TRBV19 and TRBJ1-2, with a weak D call TRBD1 (5 bases). Between the trimmed V and J ends, which lost 6 bases and 1 base, there was a span of 12 bases. This CDR3 is 14 amino acids long. Germline V gives CDR1 LNHDA, CDR2 SQIVND (reference sequence). For the CDR3, the DNA is TGTGCCAGTAGATACCTCCAGGGTAACTATGGCTACACCTTC. It codes for CASRYLQGNYGYTF.

This chain links TRBV7-8 with TRBJ2-7; the match to TRBD2 covers 8 bases. Germline CDR1 and CDR2: SGHVS and FQNEAQ. J was trimmed by 3 bases and V by 6 bases; bases with no gene match: 10. This CDR3 has 15 amino acids. Here the CDR3 DNA reads TGTGCCAGCAGTTCGGGGGGAGCGGGGGACTACGAGCAGTACTTC. The encoded protein is CASSSGGAGDYEQYF.

This chain connects TRBV5-1 to TRBJ1-1; no definite D call. V lost 0 bases and J 1 base, leaving 10 bases between the germline ends. This CDR3 comprises 15 residues. Germline values: CDR1 SGHRS, CDR2 YFSETQ. Here the CDR3 DNA reads TGCGCCAGCAGCTTGGCCCGAGGGCCGAACACTGAAGCTTTCTTT. Protein sequence: CASSLARGPNTEAFF.

The chain employs TRBV27 and TRBJ2-7, with a weak D call TRBD2 (5 bases). CDR1 is MNHEY, CDR2 SMNVEV, per germline (reference sequence). V was shortened by 7 bases and J by 3 bases, with 13 bases between the two germline ends. The CDR3 is 13 amino acids. This CDR3 reads CASTSSGSYEQYF. CDR3 sequence (DNA): TGTGCCAGCACCTCAAGCGGTAGCTACGAGCAGTACTTC.

The V gene is TRBV9, the J gene TRBJ2-2; possible D gene TRBD2, 5 bases. Deletions cut 0 bases from V and 0 bases from J, with 9 bases between. This CDR3 is built from 16 residues. Germline V lookup: CDR1 SGDLS, CDR2 YYNGEE. The chain's CDR3 is CASSVVPAANTGELFF. CDR3 bases: TGTGCCAGCAGCGTAGTTCCAGCGGCGAACACCGGGGAGCTGTTTTTT.

This clone was observed a few times. This sequence joins TRBV18 and TRBJ2-3; possibly TRBD1 or TRBD2 for D (5 bases each). The germline gives CDR1 KGHSH, CDR2 LQKENI. CDR3 length equals 14 residues. With 4 bases removed from V and 3 bases from J, the gap between germline ends came to 11 bases. The CDR3 loop reads CASSRGGHTDTQYF. CDR3 coding DNA: TGTGCCAGCTCACGGGGCGGGCATACAGATACGCAGTATTTT.